Below, one TCR beta chain is given with its context. The data stem from a study of blood T cell repertoires in COVID-19. V was shortened by 0 bases and J by 1 base, with 20 bases between the two germline ends. Germline V lookup: CDR1 SGHRS, CDR2 YFSETQ. This CDR3 region has 18 residues. TCRdb's table, derived via immunoSEQ multiplex PCR, lists solely in-frame clones and lacks some. The data hold a few hundred thousand clones, with 88% observed a single time. The specimen sequenced was PBMCs or T cells enriched from blood (not recorded which). This receptor was taken from a woman in her thirties who had been exposed to COVID-19. This chain uses TRBV5-1 with TRBJ2-7; D is possibly TRBD1 (5 bases). CDR3 region: CASSLGLIGADTSYEQYF. DNA of the CDR3: TGCGCCAGCAGCTTGGGGTTGATAGGGGCGGATACTTCCTACGAGCAGTACTTC.